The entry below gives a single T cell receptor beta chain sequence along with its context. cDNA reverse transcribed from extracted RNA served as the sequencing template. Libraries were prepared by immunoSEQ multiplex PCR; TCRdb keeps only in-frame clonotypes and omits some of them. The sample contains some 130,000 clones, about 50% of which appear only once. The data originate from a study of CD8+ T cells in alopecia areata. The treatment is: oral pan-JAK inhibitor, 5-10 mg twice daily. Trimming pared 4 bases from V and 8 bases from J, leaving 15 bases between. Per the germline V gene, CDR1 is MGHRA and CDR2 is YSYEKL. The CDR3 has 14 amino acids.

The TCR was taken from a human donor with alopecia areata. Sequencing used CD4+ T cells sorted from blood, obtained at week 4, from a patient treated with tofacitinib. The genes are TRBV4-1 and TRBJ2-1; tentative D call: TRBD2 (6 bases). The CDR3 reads CASSREAPGDEQFF. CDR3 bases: TGCGCCAGCAGCCGGGAAGCCCCGGGGGATGAGCAGTTCTTC.